A selection of T cell receptor beta chains follows, all from one sample in a study of chemoradiotherapy in HPV16-positive cancers. TCRdb keeps only in-frame clones here, not all; method: immunoSEQ multiplex PCR. The table includes more than 25,000 clones, about 93% detected once. The sample consisted of blood, taken from a patient who underwent chemoradiotherapy. Every receptor here comes from a human donor with HPV-associated anogenital cancer. Both conserved end residues are part of each CDR3. Each record gives: J gene, D gene, V gene, clone size, CDR3 protein, CDR3 DNA. A D gene is named only where the DNA matches it firmly. Not every row has a clone size; where given, it reads once, few, many or a size class.

TRBJ2-7 . TRBV7-6 . CASSLGRGKVLGSGFSYEQYF TGTGCCAGCAGCTTAGGCAGGGGAAAGGTCCTCGGTAGCGGGTTCTCCTACGAGCAGTACTTC
TRBJ2-1 . TRBV7-3 . CASSSRGPNVYNEQFF TGTGCCAGCAGCTCCAGGGGACCCAATGTTTACAATGAGCAGTTCTTC
TRBJ2-2 TRBD2 TRBV19 . CASSAGAGELFF TGTGCCAGTTCCGCGGGAGCCGGGGAGCTGTTTTTT
TRBJ1-1 TRBD1 TRBV6-5 . CASRNPRGLAEAFF TGTGCCAGCAGGAACCCCAGGGGGCTGGCTGAAGCTTTCTTT
TRBJ1-4 . TRBV6-1 . CASSGIGPNEKLFF TGTGCCAGCAGTGGCATTGGGCCTAATGAAAAACTGTTTTTT
TRBJ1-1 TRBD1 TRBV4-1 . CASSQWAGTGDSSTEAFF TGCGCCAGCAGCCAGTGGGCAGGGACAGGGGATAGTAGCACTGAAGCTTTCTTT
TRBJ2-3 TRBD2 TRBV5-4 . CASSFGGGAFTDTQYF TGTGCCAGCAGCTTCGGCGGGGGGGCTTTCACAGATACGCAGTATTTT
TRBJ2-2 . TRBV7-7 . CASSLDYTGELFF TGTGCCAGCAGCTTAGACTACACCGGGGAGCTGTTTTTT
TRBJ1-2 TRBD1 TRBV4-1 . CASSRTGTNYGYTF TGCGCCAGCAGCAGGACAGGTACTAACTATGGCTACACCTTC
TRBJ2-3 TRBD2 TRBV9 . CASSVRSSGRESTDTQYF TGTGCCAGCAGCGTACGGTCTAGCGGGAGGGAAAGCACAGATACGCAGTATTTT
TRBJ2-7 TRBD2 TRBV19 . CASSEGGTRAYEQYF TGTGCCAGTAGTGAGGGTGGGACTAGAGCCTACGAGCAGTACTTC
TRBJ2-7 . TRBV28 once CASSLSGRWYEQYF TGTGCCAGCAGTTTATCAGGGAGATGGTACGAGCAGTACTTC
TRBJ2-1 . TRBV18 . CASSPGQVLYNEQFF TGTGCCAGCTCACCGGGACAAGTACTCTACAATGAGCAGTTCTTC
TRBJ1-6 . TRBV5-1 . CASSLGRGQGSPLHF TGCGCCAGCAGCTTGGGGCGGGGGCAGGGGTCACCCCTCCACTTT
TRBJ2-1 TRBD1 TRBV7-8 . CASRTGQVSYNEQFF TGTGCCAGCAGGACCGGACAGGTATCCTACAATGAGCAGTTCTTC
TRBJ1-4 . TRBV27 . CASSIRKATNEKLFF TGTGCCAGCAGTATAAGAAAAGCAACTAATGAAAAACTGTTTTTT
TRBJ2-7 . TRBV2 once CASSESPNRAYEQYF TGTGCCAGCAGTGAAAGTCCCAACAGGGCCTACGAGCAGTACTTC
TRBJ2-7 TRBD2 TRBV5-5 . CASSLGLAVYEQYF TGTGCCAGCAGCCTCGGACTAGCGGTCTACGAGCAGTACTTC
TRBJ2-5 TRBD2 TRBV4-3 . CASSQGYLGGGTSQETQYF TGCGCCAGCAGCCAAGGATATTTGGGGGGAGGGACTAGCCAAGAGACCCAGTACTTC
TRBJ1-2 TRBD1 TRBV6-4 once CASSDTPGQGVGYTF TGTGCCAGCAGTGACACTCCCGGGCAGGGGGTGGGCTACACCTTC
TRBJ2-6 TRBD2 TRBV9 . CASSLSSGAPSGANVLTF TGTGCCAGCAGCTTATCTAGCGGGGCCCCATCTGGGGCCAACGTCCTGACTTTC
TRBJ2-7 . TRBV5-1 . CASSLRPGVGEQYF TGCGCCAGCAGCTTGCGTCCAGGGGTCGGGGAGCAGTACTTC
TRBJ2-3 TRBD2 TRBV7-3 . CASGGTSGEVDTQYF TGTGCCAGCGGGGGAACTAGCGGTGAGGTAGATACGCAGTATTTT
TRBJ1-2 . TRBV18 once CASSLGRQAVYGYTF TGTGCCAGCTCACTAGGAAGGCAAGCCGTATATGGCTACACCTTC
TRBJ2-5 TRBD2 TRBV18 . CASASGGYETQYF TGTGCCAGCGCGAGCGGGGGGTACGAGACCCAGTACTTC